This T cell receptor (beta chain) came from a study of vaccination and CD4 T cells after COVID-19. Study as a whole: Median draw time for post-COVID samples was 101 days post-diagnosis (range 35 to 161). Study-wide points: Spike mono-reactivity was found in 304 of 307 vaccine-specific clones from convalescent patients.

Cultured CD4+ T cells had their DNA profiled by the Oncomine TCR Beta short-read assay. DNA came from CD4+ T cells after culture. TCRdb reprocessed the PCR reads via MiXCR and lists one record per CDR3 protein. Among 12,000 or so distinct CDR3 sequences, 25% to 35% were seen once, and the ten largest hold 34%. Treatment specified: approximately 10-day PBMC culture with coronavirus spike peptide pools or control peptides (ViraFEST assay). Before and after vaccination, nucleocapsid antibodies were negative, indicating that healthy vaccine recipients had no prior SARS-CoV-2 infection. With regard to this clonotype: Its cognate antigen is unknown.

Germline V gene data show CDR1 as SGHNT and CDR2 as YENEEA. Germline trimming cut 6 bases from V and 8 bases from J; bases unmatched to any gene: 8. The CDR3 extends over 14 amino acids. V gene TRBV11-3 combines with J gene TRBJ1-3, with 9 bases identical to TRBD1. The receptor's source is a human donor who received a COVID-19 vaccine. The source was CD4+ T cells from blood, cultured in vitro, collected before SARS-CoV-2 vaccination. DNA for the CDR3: TGTGCCAGCAGTCAAACAGGGGGCTTGGACACCATATATTTT. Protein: CASSQTGGLDTIYF.